The clone carrying this TCR beta chain appeared a few times. Antigen: not known. The data belong to a study of T cell repertoires in cytomegalovirus infection. Turning to the study itself: Public signatures in TCR beta pointed to CMV infection and matching HLA type. Study conclusions and caveats: HLA-C-restricted CMV clonotypes gave the most frequent clonotype in two of eight donors. Identification of carriers of CMV plus the relevant HLA was performed using cumulative public TCR beta family frequency.

The CDR3 has 15 residues. Trimming cost V 3 bases and J 3 bases; bases outside gene matches: 4. Germline CDR1 is SGHVS and CDR2 is FNYEAQ. One entry per CDR3 protein, called by TCRdb with MiXCR from the reads. The data hold fewer than 950,000 distinct CDR3 sequences, with around a third observed a single time. The specimen was cultured CD8+ T cells from PBMCs, collected from culture after CMV antigen stimulation. This chain joins TRBV7-6 and TRBJ2-7; 11 nucleotides line up with TRBD1. This receptor was taken from a human donor in good health (CMV status not recorded). Some clones in this sample may be carry-over from other donors' samples. The CDR3 reads CASSFRTGGVYEQYF. The CDR3 DNA reads TGTGCCAGCAGCTTTCGGACAGGGGGCGTCTACGAGCAGTACTTC.